This is a list of T cell receptor beta chains from one sample in a study of response to subunit inactivated influenza vaccine. TCRdb re-derived calls from the RT-PCR reads in MiXCR, one entry per CDR3 protein. The data show 630,000 or so distinct CDR3 sequences, approximately 15% seen once. The sequenced sample was PBMCs from blood, obtained roughly 12 days after vaccination. Receptors were obtained from a man aged 50 or older who received an inactivated influenza vaccine. Each CDR3 is given with its conserved first and last residue. The D gene is left open where the match is weak. Only some rows state a clone size, as once, few, many or a class for expanded clones.

D gene: -
J gene: TRBJ1-6
clone size: -
CDR3 length: 16
V gene: TRBV14
CDR3 DNA: TGTGCCAGCAGCCAAACCCTGGGGGCTAGGGGGTCACCCCTCCACTTT
CDR3 protein: CASSQTLGARGSPLHF

D gene: -
J gene: TRBJ2-7
clone size: -
CDR3 length: 15
V gene: TRBV12-3/TRBV12-4
CDR3 DNA: TGTGCCAGCAGTTCACGATTAGACGCGACCTACGAGCAGTACTTC
CDR3 protein: CASSSRLDATYEQYF

D gene: TRBD2
J gene: TRBJ2-3
clone size: many
CDR3 length: 14
V gene: TRBV5-1
CDR3 DNA: TGCGCCAGCAGCTGGGGGGGAGACACAGATACGCAGTATTTT
CDR3 protein: CASSWGGDTDTQYF

D gene: -
J gene: TRBJ2-5
clone size: few
CDR3 length: 14
V gene: TRBV4-1
CDR3 DNA: TGCGCCAGCAGCCAGCGCCCCGACCAAGAGACCCAGTACTTC
CDR3 protein: CASSQRPDQETQYF

D gene: TRBD2
J gene: TRBJ2-2
clone size: -
CDR3 length: 16
V gene: TRBV7-8
CDR3 DNA: TGTGCCAGCAGCTTAGCTAGCGGGAGGGACACCGGGGAGCTGTTTTTT
CDR3 protein: CASSLASGRDTGELFF

D gene: -
J gene: TRBJ2-7
clone size: -
CDR3 length: 14
V gene: TRBV27
CDR3 DNA: TGTGCCAGCAGTTTTTATTTCGCAACCTACGAGCAGTACTTC
CDR3 protein: CASSFYFATYEQYF

D gene: TRBD2
J gene: TRBJ2-2
clone size: -
CDR3 length: 16
V gene: TRBV5-1
CDR3 DNA: TGCGCCAGCAGCAGAAGCGGGGCGAAGAACACCGGGGAGCTGTTTTTT
CDR3 protein: CASSRSGAKNTGELFF

D gene: -
J gene: TRBJ2-2
clone size: -
CDR3 length: 13
V gene: TRBV20-1
CDR3 DNA: TGCAGTGCCAAAAATGACCCCACCGGGGAGCTGTTTTTT
CDR3 protein: CSAKNDPTGELFF

D gene: TRBD2
J gene: TRBJ2-7
clone size: few
CDR3 length: 15
V gene: TRBV6-5
CDR3 DNA: TGTGCCAGCAGTTACTCAGGCGGCGGGAGCCACGAGCAGTACTTC
CDR3 protein: CASSYSGGGSHEQYF

D gene: TRBD2
J gene: TRBJ2-7
clone size: few
CDR3 length: 16
V gene: TRBV4-3
CDR3 DNA: TGCGCCAGCAGCCAAAGGGCCGGGACTAGCATCTACGAGCAGTACTTC
CDR3 protein: CASSQRAGTSIYEQYF

D gene: -
J gene: TRBJ1-6
clone size: -
CDR3 length: 15
V gene: TRBV11-2
CDR3 DNA: TGTGCCAGCAGCTTAGCGGGAGTTGGTGGTTCACCCCTCCACTTT
CDR3 protein: CASSLAGVGGSPLHF

D gene: TRBD2
J gene: TRBJ2-1
clone size: -
CDR3 length: 15
V gene: TRBV20-1
CDR3 DNA: TGCAGTGCACCTGTGACTAGCGGGAGCGGTAATGAGCAGTTCTTC
CDR3 protein: CSAPVTSGSGNEQFF

D gene: -
J gene: TRBJ2-7
clone size: many
CDR3 length: 15
V gene: TRBV5-1
CDR3 DNA: TGCGCCAGCAGCTCCCTTCCGACAGGATCCTACGAGCAGTACTTC
CDR3 protein: CASSSLPTGSYEQYF

D gene: -
J gene: TRBJ2-4
clone size: few
CDR3 length: 14
V gene: TRBV6-5
CDR3 DNA: TGTGCCAGCAGTTACTCGCTAAAATCGGGCATTCAGTACTTC
CDR3 protein: CASSYSLKSGIQYF

D gene: TRBD1
J gene: TRBJ2-7
clone size: few
CDR3 length: 15
V gene: TRBV4-3
CDR3 DNA: TGCGCCAGCAGCCAAGTCAGAGGGACAGGGGGCGAGCAGTACTTC
CDR3 protein: CASSQVRGTGGEQYF

D gene: TRBD1
J gene: TRBJ1-1
clone size: -
CDR3 length: 14
V gene: TRBV5-1
CDR3 DNA: TGCGCCAGCAGCCGGGAGGCAGGGACAGAGGAAGCTTTCTTT
CDR3 protein: CASSREAGTEEAFF

D gene: -
J gene: TRBJ2-2
clone size: few
CDR3 length: 14
V gene: TRBV7-3
CDR3 DNA: TGTGCCAGCAGCTTAATGGCTTACCCCGGGGAGCTGTTTTTT
CDR3 protein: CASSLMAYPGELFF

D gene: -
J gene: TRBJ2-7
clone size: few
CDR3 length: 14
V gene: TRBV4-2
CDR3 DNA: TGTGCCAGCAGCCAACGGGCAGGGTTGGACGAGCAGTACTTC
CDR3 protein: CASSQRAGLDEQYF

D gene: -
J gene: TRBJ2-2
clone size: -
CDR3 length: 16
V gene: TRBV9
CDR3 DNA: TGTGCCAGCAGCGTAGGCCCTGAACTACCCACCGGGGAGCTGTTTTTT
CDR3 protein: CASSVGPELPTGELFF

D gene: TRBD1
J gene: TRBJ1-6
clone size: few
CDR3 length: 16
V gene: TRBV6-5
CDR3 DNA: TGTGCCAGCAGTTACGCGGGACAGGGGGATGGTTCACCCCTCCACTTT
CDR3 protein: CASSYAGQGDGSPLHF

D gene: -
J gene: TRBJ2-5
clone size: few
CDR3 length: 13
V gene: TRBV12-3/TRBV12-4
CDR3 DNA: TGTGCCAGCAGTTTGGGTGCTCGGGGGACCCAGTACTTC
CDR3 protein: CASSLGARGTQYF

D gene: TRBD2
J gene: TRBJ2-7
clone size: -
CDR3 length: 15
V gene: TRBV7-9
CDR3 DNA: TGTGCCAGCAGCTTAGCACTAGCGATGACCTACGAGCAGTACTTC
CDR3 protein: CASSLALAMTYEQYF

D gene: -
J gene: TRBJ2-2
clone size: -
CDR3 length: 15
V gene: TRBV4-1
CDR3 DNA: TGCGCCAGCAGCCAAGAAGGGGGGGGAGGCGGGGAGCTGTTTTTT
CDR3 protein: CASSQEGGGGGELFF

D gene: TRBD2
J gene: TRBJ2-4
clone size: -
CDR3 length: 13
V gene: TRBV5-4
CDR3 DNA: TGTGCCAGCAGCGTAGCGGGAGAGGACATTCAGTACTTC
CDR3 protein: CASSVAGEDIQYF

D gene: TRBD1
J gene: TRBJ2-3
clone size: -
CDR3 length: 15
V gene: TRBV30
CDR3 DNA: TGTGCCTGGAGAGCACAGGGGGTATGGCCAGATACGCAGTATTTT
CDR3 protein: CAWRAQGVWPDTQYF

D gene: -
J gene: TRBJ1-1
clone size: -
CDR3 length: 12
V gene: TRBV5-5
CDR3 DNA: TGTGCCAGCAGCACGGAGGGGGTACCAGCTTTCTTT
CDR3 protein: CASSTEGVPAFF

D gene: TRBD2
J gene: TRBJ2-1
clone size: -
CDR3 length: 18
V gene: TRBV7-8
CDR3 DNA: TGTGCCAGCAGCTTATTTACCGCCTCGCGGGAGGGCCCGAATGAGCAGTTCTTC
CDR3 protein: CASSLFTASREGPNEQFF

D gene: -
J gene: TRBJ2-5
clone size: -
CDR3 length: 13
V gene: TRBV30
CDR3 DNA: TGTGCCTGGACCGGGAGAGCGGGAGAGACCCAGTACTTC
CDR3 protein: CAWTGRAGETQYF

D gene: -
J gene: TRBJ1-5
clone size: -
CDR3 length: 16
V gene: TRBV18
CDR3 DNA: TGTGCCAGCTCCTCTGGGGGAGCTTATAGCAATCAGCCCCAGCATTTT
CDR3 protein: CASSSGGAYSNQPQHF

D gene: -
J gene: TRBJ2-3
clone size: many
CDR3 length: 16
V gene: TRBV20-1
CDR3 DNA: TGCAGTGCGATCACGGGACTCCCGGACCATACAGATACGCAGTATTTT
CDR3 protein: CSAITGLPDHTDTQYF

D gene: -
J gene: TRBJ2-1
clone size: -
CDR3 length: 17
V gene: TRBV3-1
CDR3 DNA: TGTGCCACCAGCCAAGGGTTACGGTGGAGCTCCTACAATGAGCAGTTCTTC
CDR3 protein: CATSQGLRWSSYNEQFF

D gene: -
J gene: TRBJ2-7
clone size: few
CDR3 length: 15
V gene: TRBV29-1
CDR3 DNA: TGCAGCGTTGAAGATGCTGAGGGAACGGTGCTCGAGCAGTACTTC
CDR3 protein: CSVEDAEGTVLEQYF

D gene: TRBD1
J gene: TRBJ1-2
clone size: many
CDR3 length: 14
V gene: TRBV20-1
CDR3 DNA: TGCAGTGCCGCCCCAACCGGGACAGCGCCTGGCTACACCTTC
CDR3 protein: CSAAPTGTAPGYTF

D gene: TRBD1
J gene: TRBJ2-3
clone size: few
CDR3 length: 16
V gene: TRBV20-1
CDR3 DNA: TGCAGTGCTAGAGAAGCTTTGACAGGGACCACAGATACGCAGTATTTT
CDR3 protein: CSAREALTGTTDTQYF

D gene: TRBD1
J gene: TRBJ2-7
clone size: few
CDR3 length: 16
V gene: TRBV27
CDR3 DNA: TGTGCCAGCAGCCGTACTCCGGGACAGGGTCTTGGCGAGCAGTACTTC
CDR3 protein: CASSRTPGQGLGEQYF

D gene: TRBD1
J gene: TRBJ2-5
clone size: few
CDR3 length: 16
V gene: TRBV2
CDR3 DNA: TGTGCCAGCAGTACCGGTGACAGGGGTTTTTCGGAGACCCAGTACTTC
CDR3 protein: CASSTGDRGFSETQYF

D gene: TRBD1
J gene: TRBJ1-6
clone size: many
CDR3 length: 15
V gene: TRBV10-3
CDR3 DNA: TGTGCCATCAGGACTGGACAGGGAGTTAATTCACCCCTCCACTTT
CDR3 protein: CAIRTGQGVNSPLHF

D gene: TRBD2
J gene: TRBJ2-1
clone size: -
CDR3 length: 16
V gene: TRBV20-1
CDR3 DNA: TGCAGTGCTAGGTCTTCGGGAGGGGTCTACTACAATGAGCAGTTCTTC
CDR3 protein: CSARSSGGVYYNEQFF

D gene: TRBD2
J gene: TRBJ2-3
clone size: few
CDR3 length: 16
V gene: TRBV7-2
CDR3 DNA: TGTGCCAGCAGCTTATATGGGACTAGCGTCACAGATACGCAGTATTTT
CDR3 protein: CASSLYGTSVTDTQYF

D gene: TRBD2
J gene: TRBJ2-1
clone size: few
CDR3 length: 17
V gene: TRBV7-9
CDR3 DNA: TGTGCCAGCAGCTTACGACTAGCAGCAGGTGTTTACAATGAGCAGTTCTTC
CDR3 protein: CASSLRLAAGVYNEQFF

D gene: -
J gene: TRBJ1-2
clone size: few
CDR3 length: 13
V gene: TRBV18
CDR3 DNA: TGTGCCAGCTCACCCGGGCCAGACCTTGGCTACACCTTC
CDR3 protein: CASSPGPDLGYTF

D gene: TRBD2
J gene: TRBJ2-4
clone size: few
CDR3 length: 13
V gene: TRBV29-1
CDR3 DNA: TGCAGCGTTGTAGGACTAGCCGCAGTTGGTCAGTACTTC
CDR3 protein: CSVVGLAAVGQYF

D gene: TRBD1
J gene: TRBJ1-5
clone size: -
CDR3 length: 16
V gene: TRBV30
CDR3 DNA: TGTGCCTGGAGTGTACCCCAGGGGGCATTAGGTCAGCCCCAGCATTTT
CDR3 protein: CAWSVPQGALGQPQHF

D gene: TRBD1
J gene: TRBJ2-1
clone size: few
CDR3 length: 14
V gene: TRBV11-2
CDR3 DNA: TGTGCCAGCAGCATCAGGGGGTCCTACAATGAGCAGTTCTTC
CDR3 protein: CASSIRGSYNEQFF

D gene: -
J gene: TRBJ2-3
clone size: -
CDR3 length: 16
V gene: TRBV5-3
CDR3 DNA: TGTGCCAGCAGCTCCCGGCCAGTTTCTAGCACAGATACGCAGTATTTT
CDR3 protein: CASSSRPVSSTDTQYF

D gene: TRBD2
J gene: TRBJ2-1
clone size: few
CDR3 length: 15
V gene: TRBV6-2/TRBV6-3
CDR3 DNA: TGTGCCAGCAGCCGAGGACTAGCGGGGTACGATGAGCAGTTCTTC
CDR3 protein: CASSRGLAGYDEQFF

D gene: TRBD2
J gene: TRBJ2-1
clone size: -
CDR3 length: 15
V gene: TRBV7-9
CDR3 DNA: TGTGCCAGCAGCGTACTAGCGGGAGGGCCCAATGAGCAGTTCTTC
CDR3 protein: CASSVLAGGPNEQFF

D gene: TRBD1
J gene: TRBJ2-7
clone size: -
CDR3 length: 15
V gene: TRBV5-1
CDR3 DNA: TGCGCCAGCAGCTTGTTGATGGGACAGGGCTACGAGCAGTACTTC
CDR3 protein: CASSLLMGQGYEQYF